The sequence of this T cell receptor (beta chain) was determined in a study of cytomegalovirus exposure and HLA in healthy donors. This clone was seen more than once but under ten times. Both 60 Vbeta primers and 13 Jbeta primers went into the PCR. TCRdb keeps only in-frame clones here, not all; method: immunoSEQ multiplex PCR. The sample yields roughly 100,000 clones, just over 70% seen once. The germline CDR1 and CDR2 sequences are MGHDK and SYGVNS. The CDR3 has 14 residues. J was trimmed by 0 bases and V by 8 bases; bases with no gene match: 3. The sequence derives from a boy between 5 and 17 years old in good health and CMV-seronegative. The specimen was PBMCs. This chain links TRBV25-1 with TRBJ1-3; 8 positions match TRBD1. This CDR3 is CASRDRLSGNTIYF. For the CDR3, the DNA is TGTGCCAGCCGGGACAGGCTCTCTGGAAACACCATATATTTT.